This T cell receptor (beta chain) was identified during a study of blood T cell repertoires in COVID-19. Study information: The study drew acute and convalescent COVID-19 samples from the United States, Italy and Spain. From T cells, B-cell-depleted T cells, or PBMCs came the material, which was cDNA or gDNA.

Trimming took off 4 bases at V and 0 bases at J, with 13 bases between the two ends. This CDR3 contains 15 residues. Germline V lookup: CDR1 SNHLY, CDR2 FYNNEI. In the study's own analysis: By means of reference gene primer amplification, nucleated cell counts were estimated. The assay was immunoSEQ multiplex PCR, and TCRdb's table has in-frame clones only and misses some. V and J calls and clone size are copied from that table; D and trimming were computed from the DNA. Of about 290,000 clones in the sample, about 82% are singletons; the top ten hold around 4.5%. The V and J genes are TRBV2 and TRBJ2-7; no clear D. The sequence came from a woman between 45 and 60 years old with active or convalescent COVID-19. Source material: peripheral blood. CDR3 in DNA: TGTGCCAGCAGTGTGACTCCTAATTACTCCTACGAGCAGTACTTC. It codes for CASSVTPNYSYEQYF.